This record looks at one T cell receptor (beta chain) sequence and its context. Its cognate antigen is unknown. The sample originates from a study of molecular identifiers for immune sequencing clone quantification. Using 10%, 30% or 50% RNA, naive CD8 libraries were derived from about 21,000 to 970,000 sorted cells. This CDR3 has 13 amino acids. CDR1 MNHNS and CDR2 SASEGT come from the germline V gene. V was pared by 0 bases and J by 9 bases, with 11 bases between. TCRdb re-called the PCR reads through MiXCR, storing one row per CDR3 protein. The sample has about 510,000 distinct CDR3 sequences, about a quarter seen once; the top ten hold about 0.75%. Study outcomes and limitations: Single-cell amounts of spiked Jurkat TCR RNA were reportedly detectable among about a million naive cells.

The TCR was taken from a human donor in good health. Some libraries in this study had Jurkat cell RNA spiked in. The sample taken for sequencing was naive CD8+ T cells from blood, with Jurkat cell RNA spiked in. Specified subset: FACS-sorted CD8+CD4-CCR7+CD45RA+ naive T cells. The V gene is TRBV6-1, the J gene TRBJ2-5, with D hard to call. The CDR3: CASSEATKSPQYF. CDR3 in DNA: TGTGCCAGCAGTGAAGCGACGAAGTCGCCCCAGTACTTC.